This TCR beta chain emerged from a study of shared clonotypes between healthy human individuals. This clone was recorded only once. Its antigen is still unknown. Original data processing: With immunoSEQ giving junction-only sequences and no quality scores, filtering differed. Data came from immunoSEQ multiplex PCR; TCRdb stores just in-frame clones and leaves some out. Clone size and V and J calls were adopted from that table, with D and trimming inferred from the DNA. The sample lists approximately 1.4 million clones, approximately 98% seen once, with 0.4% to 0.45% in the top ten. Partitioning of CD4+ cells yielded a CD45RA+ naive subset and a CD45RA-negative memory subset. Trimming left V 1 base short and J 1 base short, with 10 bases between. This CDR3 region has 15 residues. CDR1 and CDR2 from the germline V gene are SGHTA and FQGNSA. General study results and limits: It was observed that 5% to 6% of naive CD4 clonotypes were shared across several donors. Read depth was anticipated to influence clonotype sharing among donors.

The V and J genes are TRBV7-2 and TRBJ1-1; D unclear. Sample: naive CD4+ T cells sorted from blood. This sample's subset: CD45RA+ positively selected. This receptor was taken from a man aged 25 to 40 in good health. The CDR3, as DNA: TGTGCCAGCAGCTTAGAACCCCATGGGAACACTGAAGCTTTCTTT. Encoded protein: CASSLEPHGNTEAFF.